Following are 17 T cell receptor beta chains from one sample sequenced in a study of sequential checkpoint blockade in melanoma. Some clones are missing from TCRdb's copy, which holds only in-frame ones; the method was immunoSEQ multiplex PCR. The sample lists about 12,000 clones; around 67% were seen once. Treatment here: randomized to nivolumab then ipilimumab (arm A) or the reverse (arm B). The sample in question was CD8+ T cells sorted from blood (inferred from file names), obtained from a patient given nivolumab and ipilimumab in sequence. The receptor set was obtained from a human donor with melanoma.

V and J are TRBV2 and TRBJ2-1; 13 bases match TRBD2. V lost 0 bases and J lost 0; bases outside the gene matches: 5. Germline values: CDR1 SNHLY, CDR2 FYNNEI. The CDR3 has 19 amino acids. CDR3 nucleotides: TGTGCCAGCAGTGAAGCCGGGACTAGCGGGACCATCTCCTACAATGAGCAGTTCTTC. Translation: CASSEAGTSGTISYNEQFF.

This clone has more than one count but fewer than ten. The V call is TRBV4-2, the J call TRBJ2-1; a possible D gene is TRBD1 (6 bases). Trimming took off 1 base at V and 6 bases at J, with 16 bases between the two ends. The germline V gene has CDR1 LGHNA and CDR2 YNFKEQ. CDR3 length equals 16 residues. DNA of the CDR3: TGTGCCAGCAGCCAAGTCCCAATTGACAGGCGCAATGAGCAGTTCTTC. This gives the protein CASSQVPIDRRNEQFF.

The chain combines TRBV11-2 with TRBJ2-1; 7 nucleotides line up with TRBD2. The CDR3 contains 16 residues. Germline values: CDR1 SGHAT, CDR2 FQNNGV. The junction had 11 bases not matched to a gene; V was cut back by 1 base and J by 8 bases. CDR3 in DNA: TGTGCCAGCAGCTTAGGGGTGCTTAGCGGGTCCCATGAGCAGTTCTTC. Protein sequence: CASSLGVLSGSHEQFF.

This rearrangement joins TRBV27 to TRBJ1-1; 9 bases fit TRBD1. The CDR3 length is 21 residues. V lost 0 bases, J lost 4 bases, and 21 bases stayed unmatched. Germline assignment: CDR1 MNHEY and CDR2 SMNVEV (reference sequence). In DNA, the CDR3 is TGTGCCAGCAGTTTATCGGTTTTAGCCGGGACAGGGTCAAAATTGTTCACTGAAGCTTTCTTT. The encoded protein is CASSLSVLAGTGSKLFTEAFF.

The rearrangement links TRBV13 to TRBJ2-5; the match to TRBD2 covers 11 bases. V was clipped by 4 bases and J by 6 bases; unmatched bases: 7. The CDR3 has 15 amino acids. CDR1 and CDR2 from the germline V gene are PRHDT and FYEKMQ (reference sequence). CDR3: CASSSDQTSGKTQYF. As DNA, the CDR3 is TGTGCCAGCAGCTCCGACCAGACTAGCGGGAAGACCCAGTACTTC.

About this clone itself: The sample carries other DNA sequences with the same CDR3. This CDR3 is CASSLGSEYEQYF. The CDR3, as DNA: TGCGCCAGCAGCCTCGGGAGCGAGTACGAGCAGTACTTC. This chain joins TRBV5-1 and TRBJ2-7; maybe TRBD2 (6 bases). Trimming pared 4 bases from V and 4 bases from J, leaving 12 bases between. The germline CDR1 and CDR2 sequences are SGHRS and YFSETQ. The CDR3 has 13 amino acids.

The rearrangement joins TRBV7-9 to TRBJ1-2, with TRBD1 matching over 7 bases. V was pared by 5 bases and J by 5 bases, with 8 bases of the junction left unmatched. The germline gives CDR1 SEHNR, CDR2 FQNEAQ (reference sequence). The CDR3 spans 14 residues. The CDR3 here is CASSQEGQLYGYTF. The CDR3, as DNA: TGTGCCAGCAGCCAAGAGGGACAGCTTTATGGCTACACCTTC.

A few counts support this clone. This chain links TRBV19 with TRBJ1-4; D is uncertain. Trimming took off 0 bases at V and 6 bases at J, with 14 bases between the two ends. This CDR3 spans 16 amino acids. Per germline, CDR1 LNHDA and CDR2 SQIVND (reference sequence). CDR3 region: CASSIDLAGAYEKLFF. The CDR3 nucleotides are TGTGCCAGTAGTATAGACTTGGCGGGCGCCTATGAAAAACTGTTTTTT.

This chain links TRBV29-1 with TRBJ1-1; the match to TRBD1 covers 8 bases. Germline assignment: CDR1 SQVTM and CDR2 ANQGSEA. V was pared by 6 bases and J by 2 bases, with 2 bases of the junction left unmatched. This CDR3 is 12 amino acids long. Here the CDR3 DNA reads TGCAGCGTAGACAGGGGTAACACTGAAGCTTTCTTT. Protein product: CSVDRGNTEAFF. Looking up the rest from reference TRBV29-1 and TRBJ1-1 gives the full variable domain: SAVISQKPSRDICQRGTSLTIQCQVDSQVTMMFWYRQQPGQSLTLIATANQGSEATYESGFVIDKFPISRPNLTFSTLTVSNMSPEDSSIYLCSVDRGNTEAFFGQGTRLTVV.

This clone was seen a handful of times. This chain links TRBV6-5 with TRBJ1-1, with TRBD1 matching 9 bases. Germline CDR1 MNHEY, CDR2 SVGAGI. There are 13 residues in the CDR3. V lost 5 bases, J lost 5 bases, and 3 bases stayed unmatched. CDR3 amino acids: CASSLQGATEAFF. The CDR3 nucleotides read TGTGCCAGCAGTCTACAGGGGGCAACTGAAGCTTTCTTT.

This clone qualifies as large. The chain joins TRBV14 to TRBJ1-1; a weak D match, TRBD1 (6 bases). Trimming cost V 4 bases and J 2 bases, with 14 bases left between them. The CDR3 is 15 amino acids. CDR1 is SGHDN, CDR2 FVKESK, per germline. The CDR3 region has the DNA TGTGCCAGCAGCCCATCAGGGGCGTTAAACACTGAAGCTTTCTTT. Its translation: CASSPSGALNTEAFF.

The chain is built from TRBV13 and TRBJ2-7; 10 bases align to TRBD1. Germline CDR1 is PRHDT and CDR2 is FYEKMQ (reference sequence). The V gene end was trimmed by 0 bases and the J gene end by 4 bases; junction bases not matched to a gene: 3. CDR3 size: 15 residues. For the CDR3, the DNA is TGTGCCAGCAGCTTAGGGACAGGGGGCGGGTACGAGCAGTACTTC. Protein: CASSLGTGGGYEQYF.

This clone was observed a few times. The rearrangement uses TRBV7-3 and TRBJ2-2; 11 nucleotides align to TRBD2. The germline CDR1 and CDR2 sequences are SGHTA and FQGTGA. This CDR3 spans 15 amino acids. V shed 6 bases, J shed 5 bases, and the junction held 5 bases outside the gene matches. CDR3 sequence: CASSSTSGSTGELFF. The CDR3 DNA is TGTGCCAGCAGTTCCACTAGCGGGAGTACCGGGGAGCTGTTTTTT.

CDR3 amino acids: CASSHQGDTYNEQFF. CDR3 nucleotides: TGTGCCAGCAGTCACCAGGGGGATACCTACAATGAGCAGTTCTTC. The chain carries TRBV9 and TRBJ2-1, with TRBD1 matching over 7 bases. Trimming removed 5 bases from V and 2 bases from J; junction bases left unmatched: 7. CDR1 is SGDLS, CDR2 YYNGEE, per germline. The CDR3 runs to 15 residues.

The chain links TRBV5-5 to TRBJ1-4; tentative D call: TRBD1 (5 bases). V shed 0 bases and J shed 4 bases, with 16 bases lying between them. CDR1 is SGHKS and CDR2 is YYEKEE in the germline V gene (reference sequence). The CDR3 sequence is 17 residues long. CDR3 region: CASSLVSGPDGNEKLFF. The CDR3 DNA follows: TGTGCCAGCAGCTTGGTTTCAGGGCCTGACGGTAATGAAAAACTGTTTTTT.

This clone was picked up a small number of times. In nucleotides, the CDR3 is TGTGCCAGCAGTCAACAGGGTATTGAGCAGTTCTTC. Amino acid sequence: CASSQQGIEQFF. The V and J genes are TRBV7-9 and TRBJ2-1; TRBD1 might be the D (6 bases). The CDR3 runs to 12 residues. Germline V CDR1 and CDR2: SEHNR, FQNEAQ (reference sequence). Trimming cost V 6 bases and J 9 bases, with 12 bases left between them.

The chain carries TRBV7-8 and TRBJ1-5; tentative D call: TRBD1 (5 bases). Germline CDR1 and CDR2: SGHVS and FQNEAQ. The germline V and J ends were trimmed by 3 bases and 1 base, with 10 bases remaining between them. The CDR3 sequence is 15 residues long. The CDR3 sequence: CASSLWGESNQPQHF. The CDR3 DNA follows: TGTGCCAGCAGCTTGTGGGGGGAGAGCAATCAGCCCCAGCATTTT.